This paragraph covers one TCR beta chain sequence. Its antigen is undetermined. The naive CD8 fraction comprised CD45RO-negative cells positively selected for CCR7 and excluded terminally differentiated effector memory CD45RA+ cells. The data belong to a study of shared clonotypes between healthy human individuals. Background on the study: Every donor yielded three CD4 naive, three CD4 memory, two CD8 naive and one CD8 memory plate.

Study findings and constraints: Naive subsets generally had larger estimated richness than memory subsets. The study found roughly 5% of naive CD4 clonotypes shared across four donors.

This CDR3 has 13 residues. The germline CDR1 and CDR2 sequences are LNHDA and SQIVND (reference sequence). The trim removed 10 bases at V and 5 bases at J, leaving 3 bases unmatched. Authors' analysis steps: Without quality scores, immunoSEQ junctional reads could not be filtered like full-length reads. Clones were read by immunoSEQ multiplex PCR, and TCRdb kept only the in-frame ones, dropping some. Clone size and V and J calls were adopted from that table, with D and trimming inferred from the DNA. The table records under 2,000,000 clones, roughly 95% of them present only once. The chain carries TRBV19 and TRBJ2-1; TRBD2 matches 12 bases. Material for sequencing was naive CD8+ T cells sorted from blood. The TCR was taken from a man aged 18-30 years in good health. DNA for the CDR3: TGTGCCACCAGACTAGCGGGGGACAATGAGCAGTTCTTC. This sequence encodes CATRLAGDNEQFF.